Each of the 10 T cell receptor beta chains below was sequenced from the same sample in a study of T cell responses to AZD1222 COVID-19 vaccine (dated by TCRdb to the early 2020s). What the time point label conveys for this sample: baseline before first vaccination. Libraries were prepared through the immunoSEQ multiplex PCR assay. TCRdb stores this immuneACCESS table with in-frame sequences only. Part of the clones is absent; in the studies checked, under half of the shortfall reflects unresolved V genes, and no reason is known for the rest. Counted in this sample were 150,000 or so clones; about 94% of them appeared once. The top ten clones comprise around 3.8% of the sample. This sample comprised peripheral blood, obtained on day 0 of AZD1222 vaccination. All receptors derive from an adult in good health.

The chain couples TRBV6-6 to TRBJ2-7; either TRBD1 or TRBD2 may fit D (6 bases each). From germline, CDR1 is MNHNY and CDR2 SVGAGI (reference sequence). This CDR3 comprises 13 residues. V shed 6 bases and J shed 3 bases, with 12 bases lying between them. CDR3 coding DNA: TGTGCCAGCAGCACGAGGGGGGTCTACGAGCAGTACTTC. It encodes CASSTRGVYEQYF.

This rearrangement joins TRBV15 to TRBJ2-7, with D possibly TRBD1 on 6 matching bases. V was pared by 5 bases and J by 7 bases, with 15 bases between. The CDR3 covers 13 residues. Germline V gene sequence: CDR1 LNHNV, CDR2 YYDKDF (reference sequence). The CDR3 nucleotides are TGTGCCACCAGCGTGAGGGGGTCGCAAGAGCAGTACTTC. It encodes CATSVRGSQEQYF.

The chain employs TRBV30 and TRBJ1-3; D is undetermined. There are 13 residues in the CDR3. Trimming left V 0 bases short and J 4 bases short, with 7 bases between. Germline lookup yields CDR1 GTSNPN and CDR2 SVGIG (reference sequence). CDR3 bases: TGTGCCTGGAGTGTTTCCCAGGGAAACACCATATATTTT. Translation: CAWSVSQGNTIYF.

This chain links TRBV5-6 with TRBJ2-1, with 9 positions matching TRBD1. Looked up from germline, CDR1 is SGHDT and CDR2 is YYEEEE. J gave up 5 bases and V 4 bases, and 10 bases lay outside the gene matches. This CDR3 comprises 16 residues. CDR3 in amino acids: CASSLLRDRANNEQFF. The CDR3 DNA reads TGTGCCAGCAGCCTACTACGGGACAGGGCAAACAATGAGCAGTTCTTC.

The gene calls are TRBV18 and TRBJ2-1, with D perhaps matching TRBD2 (7 bases). CDR1 is KGHSH, CDR2 LQKENI, per germline. V was trimmed by 5 bases and J by 3 bases, leaving 14 bases between them. The CDR3 totals 15 residues. The CDR3 nucleotides are TGTGCCAGCTCATGGGGGGGGGCTGACTACAATGAGCAGTTCTTC. This sequence encodes CASSWGGADYNEQFF.

The rearrangement joins TRBV24-1 to TRBJ2-1; D gene uncertain. Trimming shortened V by 4 bases and J by 2 bases, and 11 bases separated the two germline ends. The length of the CDR3 is 15 residues. The germline gives CDR1 KGHDR, CDR2 SFDVKD. The CDR3 is CATSDPGRPYNEQFF. Here the CDR3 DNA reads TGTGCCACCAGTGACCCTGGCCGACCCTACAATGAGCAGTTCTTC.

The chain uses TRBV7-2 and TRBJ2-7; 10 positions agree with TRBD2. The V segment lost 6 bases and the J segment 3 bases; nucleotides outside the gene matches: 5. CDR1 is SGHTA and CDR2 is FQGNSA in the germline V gene. The CDR3 is 14 amino acids. DNA of the CDR3: TGTGCCAGCAGGTCTAGCGGGAGAGGCTACGAGCAGTACTTC. It translates to CASRSSGRGYEQYF. Using reference TRBV7-2 and TRBJ2-7 for the parts outside the CDR3, the full variable domain is GAGVSQSPSNKVTEKGKDVELRCDPISGHTALYWYRQSLGQGLEFLIYFQGNSAPDKSGLPSDRFSAERTGGSVSTLTIQRTQQEDSAVYLCASRSSGRGYEQYFGPGTRLTVT.

This clone was seen a single time. This chain joins TRBV27 and TRBJ1-2; D is perhaps TRBD1 (6 bases). This CDR3 region has 13 residues. V was pared by 5 bases and J by 4 bases, with 11 bases between. The germline CDR1 and CDR2 sequences are MNHEY and SMNVEV (reference sequence). In nucleotides, the CDR3 is TGTGCCAGCAGTCCCGGGACATTCTATGGCTACACCTTC. As protein: CASSPGTFYGYTF.

Written as DNA, the CDR3 is TGTGCCAGCAGCAACCCAACACAGGGGGCGCGTGTGAGAGCCTACTACGAGCAGTACTTC. This gives the protein CASSNPTQGARVRAYYEQYF. The chain carries TRBV21-1 and TRBJ2-7; TRBD1, the table's D call, lacks a check against the DNA. TRBV21-1 is deemed a pseudogene. The CDR3 has 20 amino acids.

The chain carries TRBV27 and TRBJ2-3; 12 nucleotides line up with TRBD2. V lost 6 bases to trimming and J lost 3 bases; unmatched junction nucleotides: 4. This CDR3 is 15 amino acids long. Germline V gives CDR1 MNHEY, CDR2 SMNVEV (reference sequence). The CDR3 reads CASSLTSGSTDTQYF. For the CDR3, the DNA is TGTGCCAGCAGCCTGACTAGCGGGAGTACAGATACGCAGTATTTT.